These 28 T cell receptor beta chains originate from one sample sequenced in a study of T-cell memory formation after mild COVID-19. TCRdb re-called the 5' RACE reads through MiXCR, storing one row per CDR3 protein. Found here are about 190,000 distinct CDR3 sequences, more than 9% of them singletons; the top ten hold approximately 2.8%. Input material: PBMCs or a T cell subset sorted from them (not recorded which). All receptors derive from a man younger than 35 who had mild COVID-19 (a few samples of this study predate the infection). Cell type and time point are not known.

This clonotype was seen ten or more times. The chain links TRBV15 to TRBJ1-1; maybe TRBD1 (5 bases). The CDR3 contains 16 residues. V was clipped by 1 base and J by 1 base, with 13 bases between them. Looked up from germline, CDR1 is LNHNV and CDR2 is YYDKDF (reference sequence). This CDR3 reads CATSRGDLAENTEAFF. As DNA, the CDR3 is TGTGCCACCAGCAGAGGGGACCTAGCGGAGAACACTGAAGCTTTCTTT.

This clonotype was counted between two and nine times. A much larger clone differs from this one at a single base, so this may be a read error. J is TRBJ2-3 and V is TRBV7-7; D ambiguous. CDR1 SSHAT and CDR2 FNYEAQ come from the germline V gene (reference sequence). The CDR3 extends over 14 amino acids. V lost 2 bases to trimming and J lost 1 base, with 7 bases between them. The CDR3: CASSLSAGTDTQYF. The CDR3 DNA is TGTGCCAGCAGCTTAAGCGCGGGCACAGATACGCAGTATTTT.

This clonotype came up a few times. The V and J genes are TRBV6-2 or TRBV6-3 and TRBJ2-6, with D maybe TRBD1 (5 bases). CDR3 size: 15 residues. The V end was cut by 5 bases, the J end by 4 bases, with 12 bases between. The V gene's germline CDR1 is MNHEY and CDR2 SVGEGT. CDR3 bases: TGTGCCAGCAGTCGGGCAGGGTCAGGGGCCAACGTCCTGACTTTC. It yields the protein CASSRAGSGANVLTF.

This clonotype was detected only a few times. The J gene is TRBJ2-2, the V gene TRBV4-1; the D is unclear. Germline V gene lookup returns CDR1 MGHRA and CDR2 YSYEKL. Trimming took 1 base from V and 5 from J, leaving 11 bases between them. The CDR3 loop spans 15 amino acids. The CDR3 spells CASSQVGRKTGELFF. For the CDR3, the DNA is TGCGCCAGCAGCCAAGTGGGCAGGAAGACCGGGGAGCTGTTTTTT.

The V and J genes are TRBV6-5 and TRBJ1-5; D gene ambiguous. This CDR3 spans 15 amino acids. Germline CDR1 reads MNHEY; CDR2 reads SVGAGI. V lost 4 bases and J 5 bases, leaving 15 bases between the germline ends. The CDR3 sequence is CASSSTYLGDQPQHF. CDR3 sequence (DNA): TGTGCCAGCAGTTCAACCTATCTCGGAGATCAGCCCCAGCATTTT.

This clonotype was counted a few times. V usage is TRBV29-1 and J usage is TRBJ1-2, with TRBD1 as a possible D gene (6 bases). Germline V gene data show CDR1 as SQVTM and CDR2 as ANQGSEA. Between the trimmed V and J ends, which lost 2 bases and 8 bases, there was a span of 12 bases. The length of the CDR3 is 12 residues. The CDR3 DNA is TGCAGCGTTGAAACCGGGGGCGGCGGCTACACCTTC. Protein: CSVETGGGGYTF.

This clonotype was observed a few times. The chain joins TRBV18 to TRBJ1-6, with TRBD1 matching over 7 bases. Per germline, CDR1 KGHSH and CDR2 LQKENI. J lost 10 bases, V lost 3 bases, and 12 bases had no gene match. The CDR3 totals 16 residues. CDR3 region: CASSPSLAGGDSPLHF. DNA of the CDR3: TGTGCCAGCTCACCCTCCCTCGCAGGGGGAGACTCACCCCTCCACTTT.

The V call is TRBV7-3, the J call TRBJ2-3, with TRBD2 matching 7 bases. In germline, CDR1 is SGHTA, CDR2 FQGTGA. The CDR3 covers 14 residues. The ends lost 5 bases at V and 6 bases at J; junction bases unmatched: 8. CDR3 region: CASSPQTSSDTQYF. The CDR3 nucleotides are TGTGCCAGCAGCCCGCAGACTAGCTCCGATACGCAGTATTTT.

This clonotype occurred a few times. CDR3 nucleotides: TGTGCCAGCAGCTCCTGGAGAGTCCATGGCTACACCTTC. Amino acids: CASSSWRVHGYTF. V and J are TRBV11-2 and TRBJ1-2; no clear D. The CDR3 sequence is 13 residues long. The V gene's germline CDR1 is SGHAT and CDR2 FQNNGV. Trimming left V 4 bases short and J 6 bases short, with 12 bases between.

This clonotype came up many times. The chain uses TRBV6-2 or TRBV6-3 and TRBJ1-6, with unresolved D. The germline gives CDR1 MNHEY, CDR2 SVGEGT. The CDR3 length is 13 residues. Between the trimmed V and J ends, which lost 6 bases and 14 bases, there was a span of 17 bases. The CDR3: CASSPGRARTLHF. The CDR3 DNA is TGTGCCAGCAGCCCCGGTAGGGCAAGAACCCTCCACTTT.

This clonotype was counted a few times. V is TRBV6-2 or TRBV6-3 and J is TRBJ2-7, with 11 bases lining up with TRBD2. CDR1 and CDR2 (germline): MNHEY, SVGEGT. The CDR3 is 17 amino acids. Unmatched junction bases numbered 8, after V lost 0 bases and J lost 4 bases. CDR3 amino acids: CASSYSVTSGARYEQYF. CDR3 nucleotides: TGTGCCAGCAGTTACTCGGTGACTAGCGGGGCTCGTTACGAGCAGTACTTC.

This rearrangement joins TRBV18 to TRBJ2-7; weak D call: TRBD1 (5 bases). Germline loops: CDR1 KGHSH, CDR2 LQKENI. CDR3 length equals 13 residues. V was pared by 2 bases and J by 5 bases, with 10 bases between. The CDR3 nucleotides read TGTGCCAGCTCACCAGGGGCTAGAAACGAGCAGTACGTC. Protein product: CASSPGARNEQYV.

The chain links TRBV20-1 to TRBJ2-1; no clear D gene. CDR1 DFQATT and CDR2 SNEGSKA come from the germline V gene (reference sequence). Trimming took 3 bases from V and 5 from J, leaving 14 bases between them. The CDR3 extends over 14 amino acids. The CDR3 nucleotides are TGCAGTGCTAGGTCCCCGAGCAAGGACAATGAGCAGTTCTTC. As protein: CSARSPSKDNEQFF.

This clonotype has a handful of counts. This sequence joins TRBV7-2 and TRBJ2-2; no reliable D call. Deletions cut 2 bases from V and 8 bases from J, with 12 bases between. CDR1 and CDR2 (germline): SGHTA, FQGNSA. CDR3 length equals 14 residues. The CDR3 DNA is TGTGCCAGCAGCTTACCCCCGGCCACGGGGGAGCTGTTTTTT. Protein sequence: CASSLPPATGELFF.

CDR3 nucleotides: TGTGCCAGCACCCCTAGGCCCGGAAGGAGCGGCTACACCTTC. Amino acid sequence: CASTPRPGRSGYTF. The chain has TRBV6-6 and TRBJ1-2; D is uncertain. The CDR3 is 14 residues long. Per the germline V gene, CDR1 is MNHNY and CDR2 is SVGAGI (reference sequence). V dropped 7 bases and J dropped 8 bases, with 20 bases sitting between them.

This clonotype was recorded many times. The V and J genes are TRBV23-1 and TRBJ2-3; TRBD2 matches 11 bases. TRBV23-1 has ORF status, its function being uncertain. V was pared by 4 bases and J by 0 bases, with 12 bases of the junction left unmatched. The CDR3 loop spans 19 amino acids. CDR3 in amino acids: CASSPSIIPSGGSTDTQYF. The CDR3, as DNA: TGCGCCAGCAGTCCATCGATTATTCCTAGCGGGGGGAGCACAGATACGCAGTATTTT.

This clonotype was detected a few times. The CDR3, as DNA: TGTGCCAGCTCACCACCAGGTTGGAACACCGGGGAGCTGTTTTTT. Translating gives CASSPPGWNTGELFF. The V and J genes are TRBV18 and TRBJ2-2, with D uncertain. This CDR3 has 15 residues. The germline gives CDR1 KGHSH, CDR2 LQKENI. Trimming removed 0 bases at V and 1 base at J, with 6 bases between.

This chain uses TRBV7-9 with TRBJ1-5; no definite D call. The CDR3 loop spans 14 amino acids. CDR1 and CDR2 from the germline V gene are SEHNR and FQNEAQ (reference sequence). The ends were cut back, 1 base at V and 9 bases at J, with 13 bases in the middle. The CDR3 nucleotides are TGTGCCAGCAGCTTAGGTGCAGACGGTGGGCCCCAGCATTTT. Translated, it gives CASSLGADGGPQHF. Supplemented by reference TRBV7-9 and TRBJ1-5, the full variable domain reads DTGVSQNPRHKITKRGQNVTFRCDPISEHNRLYWYRQTLGQGPEFLTYFQNEAQLEKSRLLSDRFSAERPKGSFSTLEIQRTEQGDSAMYLCASSLGADGGPQHFGDGTRLSIL.

There are a few counts of this clonotype. This chain's CDR3 is CASSSLQGSTEAFF. The CDR3 region has the DNA TGCGCCAGCAGCTCTTTGCAGGGGAGCACTGAAGCTTTCTTT. The chain carries TRBV5-1 and TRBJ1-1, with a tentative D call TRBD1 (6 bases). The CDR3 has 14 amino acids. V gave up 3 bases and J gave up 4 bases, with 13 bases separating them. Germline V gene sequence: CDR1 SGHRS, CDR2 YFSETQ. The entire variable domain, with the rest obtained from reference TRBV5-1 and TRBJ1-1, is as follows: KAGVTQTPRYLIKTRGQQVTLSCSPISGHRSVSWYQQTPGQGLQFLFEYFSETQRNKGNFPGRFSGRQFSNSRSEMNVSTLELGDSALYLCASSSLQGSTEAFFGQGTRLTVV.

The chain employs TRBV12-3 or TRBV12-4 and TRBJ2-7; 8 nucleotides align to TRBD1. V shed 5 bases, J shed 1 base, and the junction held 7 bases outside the gene matches. The CDR3 has 15 residues. The CDR3 is CASSPNTGGSYEQYF. CDR3 bases: TGTGCCAGCAGTCCCAATACAGGGGGGTCCTACGAGCAGTACTTC.

This clonotype was seen at least ten times. The rearrangement uses TRBV4-3 and TRBJ2-1; D is unclear. The germline V gene encodes CDR1 LGHNA and CDR2 YSLEER. The CDR3 contains 14 residues. Trimming took off 0 bases at V and 8 bases at J, with 11 bases between the two ends. The CDR3, as DNA: TGCGCCAGCAGCCAAGACGTAAGTTTCGATGAGCAGTTCTTC. Translation gives CASSQDVSFDEQFF.

This sequence joins TRBV5-1 and TRBJ1-1, with D possibly being TRBD1 (6 bases). Germline CDR1 reads SGHRS; CDR2 reads YFSETQ. The CDR3 runs to 14 residues. Trimming stripped 4 bases from V and 4 bases from J, with 14 bases between. The CDR3 DNA reads as TGCGCCAGCAGCCTGGACGGGGGCGTCACTGAAGCTTTCTTT. It translates to CASSLDGGVTEAFF. The whole variable domain, filled in from reference TRBV5-1 and TRBJ1-1, reads KAGVTQTPRYLIKTRGQQVTLSCSPISGHRSVSWYQQTPGQGLQFLFEYFSETQRNKGNFPGRFSGRQFSNSRSEMNVSTLELGDSALYLCASSLDGGVTEAFFGQGTRLTVV.

This chain joins TRBV29-1 and TRBJ1-5; 12 bases match TRBD1. J was trimmed by 4 bases and V by 6 bases; bases with no gene match: 13. The CDR3 is 17 amino acids. Germline V CDR1 and CDR2: SQVTM, ANQGSEA. The CDR3 reads CSVAGTGGVLGNQPQHF. In DNA form, the CDR3 reads TGCAGCGTGGCCGGGACAGGGGGCGTCTTAGGAAATCAGCCCCAGCATTTT.

The chain couples TRBV29-1 to TRBJ2-1, with D unresolved. The CDR3 has 16 residues. Between the trimmed V and J ends, which lost 3 bases and 1 base, there was a span of 16 bases. Per the germline V gene, CDR1 is SQVTM and CDR2 is ANQGSEA. The chain's CDR3 is CSVEVQSFLSYNEQFF. The CDR3 bases are TGCAGCGTTGAGGTACAAAGCTTTTTATCCTACAATGAGCAGTTCTTC.

This clonotype was counted a few times. The chain uses TRBV7-3 and TRBJ2-7; tentative D call: TRBD2 (7 bases). The germline V gene has CDR1 SGHTA and CDR2 FQGTGA. V lost 1 base to trimming and J lost 0 bases, with 16 bases between them. CDR3 length: 17 amino acids. The CDR3 nucleotides read TGTGCCAGCAGCTTAAGTTCAGGCGGGGGCGACTCCTACGAGCAGTACGTC. Protein: CASSLSSGGGDSYEQYV.

This clonotype was seen a handful of times. The chain couples TRBV20-1 to TRBJ2-1, with 7 positions matching TRBD1. Germline V gene sequence: CDR1 DFQATT, CDR2 SNEGSKA (reference sequence). The CDR3 runs 11 residues. With V trimmed by 4 bases and J by 10 bases, 4 bases remained unmatched. The CDR3, as DNA: TGCAGTGCTAACAGGGGATGGGAGCAGTTCTTC. This translates into CSANRGWEQFF.

This sequence joins TRBV4-3 and TRBJ1-1; no definite D call. The CDR3 contains 13 residues. Germline CDR1 is LGHNA and CDR2 is YSLEER. Trimming shortened V by 0 bases and J by 7 bases, and 9 bases separated the two germline ends. CDR3 DNA: TGCGCCAGCAGCCAAGATCTCGCGGATGAAGCTTTCTTT. Translation: CASSQDLADEAFF.

This clonotype was found many times. V gene TRBV25-1 combines with J gene TRBJ1-1, with D possibly TRBD1 on 5 matching bases. Trimming stripped 2 bases from V and 5 bases from J, with 6 bases between. This CDR3 spans 12 amino acids. CDR1 is MGHDK and CDR2 is SYGVNS in the germline V gene. The chain's CDR3 is CASSEQGTEAFF. The DNA for the CDR3 is TGTGCCAGCAGTGAACAGGGAACTGAAGCTTTCTTT. The full variable domain, with the rest looked up from reference TRBV25-1 and TRBJ1-1, is EADIYQTPRYLVIGTGKKITLECSQTMGHDKMYWYQQDPGMELHLIHYSYGVNSTEKGDLSSESTVSRIRTEHFPLTLESARPSHTSQYLCASSEQGTEAFFGQGTRLTVV.